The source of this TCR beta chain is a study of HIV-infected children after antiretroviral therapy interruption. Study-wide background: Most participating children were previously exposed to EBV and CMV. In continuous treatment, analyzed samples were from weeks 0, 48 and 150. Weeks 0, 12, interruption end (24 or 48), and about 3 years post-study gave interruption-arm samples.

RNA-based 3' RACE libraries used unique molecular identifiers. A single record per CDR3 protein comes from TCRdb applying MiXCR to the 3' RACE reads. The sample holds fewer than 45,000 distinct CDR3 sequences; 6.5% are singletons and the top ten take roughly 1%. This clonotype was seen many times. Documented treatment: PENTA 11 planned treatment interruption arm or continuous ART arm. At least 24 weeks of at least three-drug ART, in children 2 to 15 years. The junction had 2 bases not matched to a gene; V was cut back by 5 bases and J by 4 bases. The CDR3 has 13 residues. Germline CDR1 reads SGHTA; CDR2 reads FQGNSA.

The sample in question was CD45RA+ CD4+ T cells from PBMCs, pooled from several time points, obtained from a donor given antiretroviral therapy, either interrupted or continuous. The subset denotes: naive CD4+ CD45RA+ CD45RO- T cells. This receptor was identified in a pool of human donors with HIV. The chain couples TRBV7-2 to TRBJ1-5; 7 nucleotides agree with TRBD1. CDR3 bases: TGTGCCAGCAGCGTGGACAGGAATCAGCCCCAGCATTTT. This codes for CASSVDRNQPQHF.